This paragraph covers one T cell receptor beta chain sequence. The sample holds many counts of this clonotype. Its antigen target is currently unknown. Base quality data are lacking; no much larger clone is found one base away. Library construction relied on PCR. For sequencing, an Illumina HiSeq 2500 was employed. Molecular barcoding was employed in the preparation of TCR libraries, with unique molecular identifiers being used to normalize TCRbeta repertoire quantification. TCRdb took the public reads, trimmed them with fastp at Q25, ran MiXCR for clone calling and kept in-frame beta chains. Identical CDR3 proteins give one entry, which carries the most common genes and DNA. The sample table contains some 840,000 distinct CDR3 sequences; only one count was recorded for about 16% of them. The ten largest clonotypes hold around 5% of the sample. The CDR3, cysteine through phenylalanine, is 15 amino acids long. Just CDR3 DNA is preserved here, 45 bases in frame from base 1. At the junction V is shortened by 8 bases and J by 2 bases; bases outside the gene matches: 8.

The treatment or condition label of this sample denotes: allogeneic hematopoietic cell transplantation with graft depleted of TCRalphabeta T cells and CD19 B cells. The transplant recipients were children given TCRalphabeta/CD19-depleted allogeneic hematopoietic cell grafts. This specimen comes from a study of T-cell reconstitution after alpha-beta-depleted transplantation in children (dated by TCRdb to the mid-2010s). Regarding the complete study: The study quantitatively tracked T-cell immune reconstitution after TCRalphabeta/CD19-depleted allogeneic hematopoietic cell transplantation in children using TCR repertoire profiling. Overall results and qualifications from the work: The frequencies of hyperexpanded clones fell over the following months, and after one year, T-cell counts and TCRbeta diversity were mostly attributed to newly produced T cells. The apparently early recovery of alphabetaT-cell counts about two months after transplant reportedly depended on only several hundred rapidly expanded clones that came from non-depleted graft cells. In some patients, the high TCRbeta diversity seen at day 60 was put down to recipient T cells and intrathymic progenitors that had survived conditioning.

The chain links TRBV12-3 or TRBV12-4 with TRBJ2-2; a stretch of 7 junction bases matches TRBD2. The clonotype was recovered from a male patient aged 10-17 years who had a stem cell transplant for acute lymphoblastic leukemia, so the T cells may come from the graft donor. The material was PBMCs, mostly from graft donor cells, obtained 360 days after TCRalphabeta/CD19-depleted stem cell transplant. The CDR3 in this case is CASGASGTNTGELFF. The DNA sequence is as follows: TGTGCCAGCGGGGCTAGCGGCACCAACACCGGGGAGCTGTTTTTT.